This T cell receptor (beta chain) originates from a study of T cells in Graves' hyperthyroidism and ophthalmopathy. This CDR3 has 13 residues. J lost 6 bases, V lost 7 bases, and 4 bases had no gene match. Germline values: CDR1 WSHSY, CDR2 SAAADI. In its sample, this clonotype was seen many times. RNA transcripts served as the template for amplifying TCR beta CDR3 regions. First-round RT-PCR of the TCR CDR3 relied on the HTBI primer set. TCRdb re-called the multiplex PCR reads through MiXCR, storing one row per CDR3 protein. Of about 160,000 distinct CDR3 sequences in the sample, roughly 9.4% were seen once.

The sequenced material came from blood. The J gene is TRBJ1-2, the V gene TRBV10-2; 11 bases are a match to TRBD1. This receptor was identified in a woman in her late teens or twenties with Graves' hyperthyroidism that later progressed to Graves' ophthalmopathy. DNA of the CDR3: TGCGCCAGCAAGGACAGGGGGCGAGATGGCTACACCTTC. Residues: CASKDRGRDGYTF.